The 25 T cell receptor beta chains listed next were all sequenced from one sample in a study of identical twins. TCRdb itself ran the 5' RACE reads through MiXCR, one entry per CDR3 protein. The sample has about 220,000 distinct CDR3 sequences, 7.5% seen once. This sample also belongs to another study, concerning yellow fever vaccine responses in identical twins.

The sequenced sample consisted of memory (CD45RO+) T cells sorted from blood. The receptors originated from a woman in her late teens or twenties in good health.

The V gene is TRBV15, the J gene TRBJ2-3, with 8 bases aligning to TRBD2. Germline V lookup: CDR1 LNHNV, CDR2 YYDKDF (reference sequence). The CDR3 totals 15 residues. Trimming took 4 bases from V and 1 from J; bases not matched to a gene: 4. CDR3 in DNA: TGTGCCACCAGCATTAGCGGGACCGGCACAGATACGCAGTATTTT. Translating it yields CATSISGTGTDTQYF.

V and J are TRBV20-1 and TRBJ1-1, with TRBD1 as a possible D gene (5 bases). Germline CDR1 is DFQATT and CDR2 is SNEGSKA (reference sequence). V was trimmed by 2 bases and J by 3 bases, leaving 19 bases between them. The CDR3 contains 16 residues. The CDR3 here is CSARYGTHTTDTEAFF. DNA of the CDR3: TGCAGTGCTAGATACGGGACCCACACGACCGACACTGAAGCTTTCTTT.

The sample holds a few counts of this clonotype. This chain uses TRBV5-6 with TRBJ1-6; D unresolved. Trimming removed 4 bases from V and 7 bases from J, with 18 bases in between. This CDR3 has 16 amino acids. Germline V gene data show CDR1 as SGHDT and CDR2 as YYEEEE. The CDR3 region is CASSPLGSPLNSPLHF. Here the CDR3 DNA reads TGTGCCAGCAGCCCACTCGGGTCGCCTTTGAATTCACCCCTCCACTTT.

This rearrangement joins TRBV2 to TRBJ2-4; the D gene is possibly TRBD2 (7 bases). V was cut by 8 bases and J by 4 bases, with 18 bases left in between. Germline loops: CDR1 SNHLY, CDR2 FYNNEI. The CDR3 is 15 residues long. The CDR3 loop reads CASQDRTGGKNIQYF. The CDR3 nucleotides are TGTGCCAGCCAGGACAGAACCGGGGGGAAAAACATTCAGTACTTC.

This clonotype was counted a few times. The chain is built from TRBV28 and TRBJ2-2; no definite D call. Looked up from germline, CDR1 is MDHEN and CDR2 is SYDVKM. Trimming stripped 4 bases from V and 6 bases from J, with 9 bases between. This CDR3 comprises 13 residues. The CDR3, as DNA: TGTGCCAGCAGTTCCCCTAATTCCGGGGAGCTGTTTTTT. It specifies CASSSPNSGELFF.

As concerns this clonotype: A much larger clone sits a single nucleotide away, making a read error possible. The chain employs TRBV12-3 or TRBV12-4 and TRBJ2-7, with 7 positions matching TRBD1. The V segment lost 10 bases and the J segment 2 bases; nucleotides outside the gene matches: 11. There are 14 residues in the CDR3. CDR3 protein: CANSQGQATYEQYF. In DNA, the CDR3 is TGTGCCAACAGCCAAGGACAGGCCACCTACGAGCAGTACTTC.

The J gene is TRBJ2-1, the V gene TRBV3-1; 8 nucleotides align to TRBD2. V trimming: 4 bases; J trimming: 10 bases; junction bases outside the gene matches: 12. Germline V gene lookup returns CDR1 LGHDT and CDR2 YNNKEL (reference sequence). This CDR3 is 15 amino acids long. The chain's CDR3 is CASSRGAGGPMEQFF. CDR3 bases: TGTGCCAGCAGCCGGGGGGCGGGGGGCCCCATGGAGCAGTTCTTC.

This clonotype was found many times. In nucleotides, the CDR3 is TGTGCCAGCAGCCCTTCCGGTGGTAGCAATCAGCCCCAGCATTTT. It codes for CASSPSGGSNQPQHF. The chain joins TRBV21-1 to TRBJ1-5. TRBV21-1 is a documented pseudogene. CDR3 length: 15 amino acids.

This clonotype was recorded a few times. This chain uses TRBV7-9 with TRBJ1-2; a weak D match, TRBD1 (5 bases). V was clipped by 5 bases and J by 4 bases, with 17 bases between them. The germline V gene has CDR1 SEHNR and CDR2 FQNEAQ (reference sequence). CDR3 length: 15 amino acids. The CDR3 coding sequence is TGTGCCAGCAGCCCCCTAACATCAGGGCTCTATGGCTACACCTTC. This translates into CASSPLTSGLYGYTF.

This chain links TRBV2 with TRBJ2-1; 11 bases fit TRBD2. The trim removed 6 bases at V and 6 bases at J, leaving 7 bases unmatched. Germline lookup yields CDR1 SNHLY and CDR2 FYNNEI. The CDR3 consists of 15 residues. The CDR3, as DNA: TGTGCCAGCAGGGATAGCGGGGGGGGGTCCAATGAGCAGTTCTTC. Translated, it gives CASRDSGGGSNEQFF.

This clonotype was seen repeatedly, ten times or more. The gene calls are TRBV6-5 and TRBJ2-3, with D possibly being TRBD2 (7 bases). The CDR3 totals 15 residues. Germline lookup yields CDR1 MNHEY and CDR2 SVGAGI. V lost 2 bases and J lost 4, with 13 bases in between. The CDR3 DNA follows: TGTGCCAGCAGTTACGGGGGGGCGGCGGCAGATACGCAGTATTTT. This encodes CASSYGGAAADTQYF.

A note on this clonotype: The conserved final phenylalanine or tryptophan is absent from the CDR3, which likely points to a read error. V and J are TRBV20-1 and TRBJ2-7; 14 nucleotides align to TRBD2. This CDR3 is built from 12 residues. Germline V lookup: CDR1 DFQATT, CDR2 SNEGSKA (reference sequence). V shed 6 bases and J 6 bases; nucleotides not matched to a gene: 1. This chain's CDR3 is CSAGLAGGEQYS. CDR3 nucleotides: TGCAGTGCCGGACTAGCGGGAGGCGAGCAGTACTCC.

This clonotype is a singleton in its sample. The chain recombines TRBV5-1 with TRBJ2-5, with D perhaps TRBD2 (6 bases). V was trimmed by 4 bases and J by 11 bases, leaving 24 bases between them. This CDR3 contains 15 residues. Germline-derived CDR1 and CDR2 are SGHRS and YFSETQ. This CDR3 reads CASSPELASGLGQYF. Here the CDR3 DNA reads TGCGCCAGCAGCCCTGAGTTAGCGAGCGGGTTAGGTCAGTACTTC.

This rearrangement joins TRBV25-1 to TRBJ1-2; D call uncertain. V lost 3 bases to trimming and J lost 3 bases, with 5 bases between them. The CDR3 extends over 12 amino acids. Germline-derived CDR1 and CDR2 are MGHDK and SYGVNS. CDR3 amino acids: CASSDGYYGYTF. DNA of the CDR3: TGTGCCAGCAGTGACGGATACTATGGCTACACCTTC.

This clonotype was counted many times. The chain couples TRBV10-3 to TRBJ2-7; 9 positions match TRBD1. The CDR3 runs to 13 residues. Germline values: CDR1 ENHRY, CDR2 SYGVKD. V lost 10 bases, J lost 3 bases, and 7 bases stayed unmatched. The CDR3: CASADRGNYEQYF. For the CDR3, the DNA is TGTGCCAGCGCGGACAGGGGAAACTACGAGCAGTACTTC.

The V gene is TRBV6-1, the J gene TRBJ2-3, with 8 bases matching TRBD2. Germline CDR1 is MNHNS and CDR2 is SASEGT. The CDR3 consists of 15 residues. Trimming at V came to 8 bases and at J to 3 bases, leaving 10 bases not matched to a gene. Written as DNA, the CDR3 is TGTGCCAGCGGATATGGACGGGGGGGAACAGATACGCAGTATTTT. This sequence encodes CASGYGRGGTDTQYF.

In its sample, this clonotype was seen many times. This rearrangement joins TRBV24-1 to TRBJ1-5; no clear D gene. This CDR3 contains 15 residues. V gave up 8 bases and J gave up 0 bases, with 13 bases separating them. Germline-derived CDR1 and CDR2 are KGHDR and SFDVKD. Here the CDR3 reads CATNVDVGSNQPQHF. The CDR3 DNA is TGTGCCACCAACGTAGACGTCGGTAGCAATCAGCCCCAGCATTTT.

V and J are TRBV6-1 and TRBJ1-1, with D hard to call. Germline V CDR1 and CDR2: MNHNS, SASEGT. The V and J ends lost 8 bases and 6 bases respectively, with 19 bases between them. The CDR3 is made up of 14 amino acids. For the CDR3, the DNA is TGTGCCAGCGGCTCCCTCCTCGGAGTCTCTGAAGCTTTCTTT. This translates into CASGSLLGVSEAFF.

The gene calls are TRBV11-2 and TRBJ2-7; tentatively, D is TRBD2 (6 bases). Looked up from germline, CDR1 is SGHAT and CDR2 is FQNNGV. The length of the CDR3 is 14 residues. V was cut by 3 bases and J by 0 bases, with 9 bases left in between. In nucleotides, the CDR3 is TGTGCCAGCAGCTTTGGCGGGACCTCCTACGAGCAGTACTTC. As protein: CASSFGGTSYEQYF.

The genes are TRBV5-1 and TRBJ1-1, with 9 bases identical to TRBD1. The CDR3 runs to 14 residues. With V trimmed by 7 bases and J by 2 bases, 6 bases remained unmatched. Germline V CDR1 and CDR2: SGHRS, YFSETQ. The CDR3: CASRQQGANTEAFF. The CDR3 nucleotides are TGCGCCAGCCGACAACAGGGGGCTAACACTGAAGCTTTCTTT.

The rearrangement links TRBV6-2 or TRBV6-3 to TRBJ2-3; D remains unclear. Per germline, CDR1 MNHEY and CDR2 SVGEGT. The CDR3 is 13 residues long. Deletions cut 6 bases from V and 2 bases from J, with 9 bases between. As DNA, the CDR3 is TGTGCCAGCAGCCACCCGCCCACAGATACGCAGTATTTT. This encodes CASSHPPTDTQYF.

The table lists this clonotype with a few counts. The chain links TRBV20-1 to TRBJ2-3; 10 positions match TRBD2. Germline values: CDR1 DFQATT, CDR2 SNEGSKA (reference sequence). CDR3 length equals 14 residues. J lost 5 bases, V lost 6 bases, and 8 bases had no gene match. This chain's CDR3 is CSARTTSGLDTQYF. The CDR3 DNA is TGCAGTGCCCGGACGACTAGCGGGTTAGATACGCAGTATTTT.

This clonotype came up many times. The V gene is TRBV10-3, the J gene TRBJ1-5, with 10 bases identical to TRBD1. CDR3 length: 14 amino acids. The V gene end was trimmed by 3 bases and the J gene end by 6 bases; junction bases not matched to a gene: 2. CDR1 is ENHRY and CDR2 is SYGVKD in the germline V gene. The CDR3 is CAISDDRGRQPQHF. Written as DNA, the CDR3 is TGTGCCATCAGTGATGACAGGGGGCGTCAGCCCCAGCATTTT.

V usage is TRBV7-2 and J usage is TRBJ2-5, with D hard to call. The germline V and J ends were trimmed by 5 bases and 1 base, with 14 bases remaining between them. The germline gives CDR1 SGHTA, CDR2 FQGNSA. This CDR3 is built from 15 residues. The CDR3 reads CASSAEGRLQETQYF. CDR3 DNA sequence: TGTGCCAGCAGCGCAGAAGGACGGCTCCAAGAGACCCAGTACTTC.

There are a few counts of this clonotype. The chain recombines TRBV7-2 with TRBJ2-5, with a possible D match to TRBD2 (7 bases). Germline CDR1 SGHTA, CDR2 FQGNSA. V gave up 1 base and J gave up 2 bases, with 14 bases separating them. The CDR3 is 16 amino acids. The CDR3 spells CASSLGGGGGQETQYF. In nucleotides, the CDR3 is TGTGCCAGCAGCTTAGGCGGCGGGGGCGGGCAAGAGACCCAGTACTTC.